The entry below gives a single TCR beta chain sequence along with its context. This entry comes from a study of control samples from healthy donors and cancer patients. CDR3 length equals 15 residues. CDR1 and CDR2 from the germline V gene are SGHRS and YFSETQ. V lost 1 base to trimming and J lost 3 bases, with 10 bases between them. Sequencing was performed with immunoSEQ multiplex PCR; in TCRdb, only in-frame clones are kept and a portion is missing. Of about 150,000 clones in the sample, roughly 88% were seen once. The specimen was blood. V usage is TRBV5-1 and J usage is TRBJ2-2; D is uncertain. The clonotype was recovered from a man between 18 and 35 years old in good health. This CDR3 is CASSLSALDTGELFF. CDR3 nucleotide sequence: TGCGCCAGCAGCTTGTCGGCATTGGACACCGGGGAGCTGTTTTTT.